This passage covers 6 T cell receptor beta chains from one sample sequenced in a study of shared clonotypes between healthy human individuals. The protocol was immunoSEQ multiplex PCR, while the TCRdb copy is restricted to in-frame clones and leaves out a portion. The repertoire holds a few million clones, approximately 96% seen once, with roughly 0.13% in the top ten. The sequencing input was naive CD4+ T cells sorted from blood. Subset denoted: CD45RA+ positively selected. The receptor set was obtained from a man aged 18 to 30 in good health.

V and J are TRBV5-1 and TRBJ2-1, with 8 bases aligning to TRBD2. The V gene end was trimmed by 4 bases and the J gene end by 7 bases; junction bases not matched to a gene: 10. In germline, CDR1 is SGHRS, CDR2 YFSETQ. The CDR3 totals 15 residues. The CDR3 sequence is CASSPSGWGYNEQFF. CDR3 bases: TGCGCCAGCAGCCCTAGCGGGTGGGGATATAATGAGCAGTTCTTC.

V is TRBV25-1 and J is TRBJ1-1; 9 nucleotides line up with TRBD1. V shed 8 bases, J shed 3 bases, and the junction held 10 bases outside the gene matches. CDR1 MGHDK and CDR2 SYGVNS come from the germline V gene. CDR3 length: 15 residues. In DNA, the CDR3 is TGTGCCAGCGCCCGACAGGGGGGTGGGGACACTGAAGCTTTCTTT. It codes for CASARQGGGDTEAFF.

The chain has TRBV7-2 and TRBJ2-1; possibly TRBD1 or TRBD2 for D (5 bases each). V was cut by 1 base and J by 5 bases, with 12 bases left in between. This CDR3 has 15 amino acids. CDR1 and CDR2 (germline): SGHTA, FQGNSA. DNA for the CDR3: TGTGCCAGCAGCTTAGTAGTAGGGACCAACAATGAGCAGTTCTTC. Its translation is CASSLVVGTNNEQFF.

The J gene is TRBJ2-7, the V gene TRBV6-1, with 8 bases that match TRBD1. CDR1 MNHNS and CDR2 SASEGT come from the germline V gene. The CDR3 runs 15 residues. Germline trimming cut 6 bases from V and 2 bases from J; bases unmatched to any gene: 9. The CDR3, as DNA: TGTGCCAGCAGAACCGCCGGGACAGGAACCTACGAGCAGTACTTC. It specifies CASRTAGTGTYEQYF.

The chain links TRBV7-2 to TRBJ2-3, with 7 bases that match TRBD1. The CDR3 has 15 amino acids. Germline values: CDR1 SGHTA, CDR2 FQGNSA. Trimming cost V 1 base and J 6 bases; bases outside gene matches: 7. The chain's CDR3 is CASSLEGAELDTQYF. The DNA for the CDR3 is TGTGCCAGCAGCTTAGAGGGGGCGGAGTTGGATACGCAGTATTTT. The full variable domain, with the rest looked up from reference TRBV7-2 and TRBJ2-3, is GAGVSQSPSNKVTEKGKDVELRCDPISGHTALYWYRQSLGQGLEFLIYFQGNSAPDKSGLPSDRFSAERTGGSVSTLTIQRTQQEDSAVYLCASSLEGAELDTQYFGPGTRLTVL.

The gene calls are TRBV18 and TRBJ2-5, with TRBD2 as a possible D gene (6 bases). CDR3 length equals 13 residues. Per germline, CDR1 KGHSH and CDR2 LQKENI. Deletions cut 3 bases from V and 9 bases from J, with 14 bases between. CDR3 DNA sequence: TGTGCCAGCTCACCCTCCAGCGGGTACCCCCAGTACTTC. It codes for CASSPSSGYPQYF.